A single sample is the source of the 24 T cell receptor beta chains below, sequenced in a study of blood T cells in healthy people across ages. Primers used in a second PCR of roughly 7 to 12 cycles were a sample-barcoded 5' primer and a J-beta primer mix. TCRdb re-derived calls from the 5' RACE reads in MiXCR, one entry per CDR3 protein. Among about 940,000 distinct CDR3 sequences, 40% to 60% were seen once, and the ten largest hold around 15%. Sequencing was performed on blood. Receptors originate from a man under 40 in good health.

The rearrangement uses TRBV7-3 and TRBJ2-3; no clear D gene. The V gene lost 2 bases and the J gene lost 4 bases, with 10 bases spanning the gap. This CDR3 has 14 amino acids. Germline CDR1 SGHTA, CDR2 FQGTGA. CDR3 coding DNA: TGTGCCAGCAGCTTATGGGCGAGTGCAGATACGCAGTATTTT. Translated: CASSLWASADTQYF.

The rearrangement links TRBV7-9 to TRBJ2-3; D is possibly TRBD1 (6 bases). Germline lookup yields CDR1 SEHNR and CDR2 FQNEAQ (reference sequence). This CDR3 is 12 amino acids long. V was trimmed by 2 bases and J by 8 bases, leaving 8 bases between them. CDR3 DNA: TGTGCCAGCAGCTTATTAGGGGGTACGCAGTATTTT. It codes for CASSLLGGTQYF.

The gene calls are TRBV27 and TRBJ2-4; D gene ambiguous. The CDR3 has 15 amino acids. Looked up from germline, CDR1 is MNHEY and CDR2 is SMNVEV (reference sequence). V gave up 3 bases and J gave up 3 bases, with 12 bases separating them. This chain's CDR3 is CASSLLPGDKNIQYF. CDR3 DNA sequence: TGTGCCAGCAGTTTGTTACCTGGGGACAAAAACATTCAGTACTTC.

V is TRBV20-1 and J is TRBJ1-2, with 8 bases that match TRBD1. This CDR3 spans 13 amino acids. The V gene end was trimmed by 6 bases and the J gene end by 5 bases; junction bases not matched to a gene: 8. The germline V gene encodes CDR1 DFQATT and CDR2 SNEGSKA (reference sequence). CDR3 region: CSAPRTGKYGYTF. The CDR3 DNA reads TGCAGTGCCCCCAGGACAGGGAAGTATGGCTACACCTTC.

This clonotype was counted ten times or more. The chain couples TRBV29-1 to TRBJ2-5; D is ambiguous. Germline V gene lookup returns CDR1 SQVTM and CDR2 ANQGSEA. This CDR3 has 12 amino acids. The V end was cut by 4 bases, the J end by 1 base, with 7 bases between. In DNA, the CDR3 is TGCAGCGTTGGGTACAGCCAAGAGACCCAGTACTTC. Encoded protein: CSVGYSQETQYF.

The gene calls are TRBV6-1 and TRBJ1-1; D is possibly TRBD1 (6 bases). Trimming pared 8 bases from V and 5 bases from J, leaving 15 bases between. The CDR3 sequence is 13 residues long. Germline CDR1 and CDR2: MNHNS and SASEGT. The CDR3 here is CASGEGGWTEAFF. The CDR3 DNA reads TGTGCCAGCGGGGAGGGGGGGTGGACTGAAGCTTTCTTT.

This sequence joins TRBV6-5 and TRBJ1-4; D gene ambiguous. Germline lookup yields CDR1 MNHEY and CDR2 SVGAGI. The CDR3 covers 14 residues. V was trimmed by 8 bases and J by 4 bases, leaving 14 bases between them. The CDR3 loop reads CASRRGERNEKLFF. CDR3 bases: TGTGCCAGCCGCCGTGGGGAGCGTAATGAAAAACTGTTTTTT.

The V and J genes are TRBV9 and TRBJ1-3; D remains ambiguous. Trimming shortened V by 0 bases and J by 0 bases, and 4 bases separated the two germline ends. From germline, CDR1 is SGDLS and CDR2 YYNGEE. The CDR3 loop spans 14 amino acids. The CDR3 loop is CASSVASSGNTIYF. The CDR3 DNA reads as TGTGCCAGCAGCGTAGCAAGCTCTGGAAACACCATATATTTT.

This chain connects TRBV7-2 to TRBJ2-1; D is unresolved. CDR3 length equals 13 residues. Germline V gene data show CDR1 as SGHTA and CDR2 as FQGNSA. Trimming pared 1 base from V and 9 bases from J, leaving 10 bases between. The CDR3 sequence: CASSLESDFEQFF. The CDR3 bases are TGTGCCAGCAGCTTAGAGTCAGATTTTGAGCAGTTCTTC.

The chain couples TRBV7-9 to TRBJ2-7, with TRBD1 matching 7 bases. With V trimmed by 5 bases and J by 0 bases, 7 bases remained unmatched. The CDR3 runs to 15 residues. Germline loops: CDR1 SEHNR, CDR2 FQNEAQ (reference sequence). This CDR3 reads CASSQTGPSSYEQYF. CDR3 DNA sequence: TGTGCCAGCAGCCAGACAGGGCCCAGCTCCTACGAGCAGTACTTC.

This clonotype was detected only a few times. This rearrangement joins TRBV4-2 to TRBJ2-1, with 7 bases lining up with TRBD2. The V segment lost 0 bases and the J segment 9 bases; nucleotides outside the gene matches: 5. This CDR3 contains 14 residues. Germline V gene sequence: CDR1 LGHNA, CDR2 YNFKEQ. Here the CDR3 reads CASSQDWGGGEQFF. Written as DNA, the CDR3 is TGTGCCAGCAGCCAAGATTGGGGGGGAGGTGAGCAGTTCTTC.

CDR3: CASSIALASTDTQYF. Here the CDR3 DNA reads TGTGCCAGTAGCATAGCTTTGGCAAGCACAGATACGCAGTATTTT. This rearrangement joins TRBV7-9 to TRBJ2-3; D is uncertain. Trimming pared 9 bases from V and 0 bases from J, leaving 16 bases between. The CDR3 spans 15 residues. CDR1 is SEHNR and CDR2 is FQNEAQ in the germline V gene (reference sequence).

The chain employs TRBV5-1 and TRBJ2-5; 8 bases match TRBD1. V shed 5 bases and J 0 bases; nucleotides not matched to a gene: 6. The CDR3 loop spans 15 amino acids. Looked up from germline, CDR1 is SGHRS and CDR2 is YFSETQ. The chain's CDR3 is CASRRRDRNQETQYF. The DNA of the CDR3 is TGCGCCAGCAGGCGCCGGGACAGGAACCAAGAGACCCAGTACTTC.

This clonotype was detected ten times or more. The chain uses TRBV28 and TRBJ1-2; the match to TRBD1 covers 8 bases. The CDR3 loop spans 14 amino acids. Germline V gene lookup returns CDR1 MDHEN and CDR2 SYDVKM. Germline trimming cut 2 bases from V and 4 bases from J; bases unmatched to any gene: 3. The chain's CDR3 is CASSLPGGGYGYTF. CDR3 DNA sequence: TGTGCCAGCAGTTTACCAGGGGGCGGCTATGGCTACACCTTC.

The rearrangement uses TRBV6-2 or TRBV6-3 and TRBJ1-2; D is perhaps TRBD1 (5 bases). The germline gives CDR1 MNHEY, CDR2 SVGEGT. The CDR3 spans 14 residues. V lost 5 bases, J lost 6 bases, and 16 bases lay in between. CDR3 amino acids: CASSRGPFLHGYTF. In nucleotides, the CDR3 is TGTGCCAGCAGTAGGGGACCGTTCCTCCATGGCTACACCTTC.

The CDR3 here is CSARVNNYGYTF. The CDR3 coding sequence is TGCAGTGCTAGAGTAAACAACTATGGCTACACCTTC. This rearrangement joins TRBV20-1 to TRBJ1-2, with D uncertain. Germline V gene sequence: CDR1 DFQATT, CDR2 SNEGSKA (reference sequence). CDR3 size: 12 residues. V lost 1 base to trimming and J lost 2 bases, with 5 bases between them.

The DNA of the CDR3 is TGTGCCAGCAGACCCGCCGGGGGAAGCAATCAGCCCCAGCATTTT. This gives the protein CASRPAGGSNQPQHF. The chain links TRBV5-8 to TRBJ1-5, with a tentative D call TRBD1 (5 bases). The ends were cut back, 5 bases at V and 1 base at J, with 13 bases in the middle. The CDR3 extends over 15 amino acids. Per the germline V gene, CDR1 is SGHTS and CDR2 is YDEGEE.

The V call is TRBV7-6, the J call TRBJ1-5, with D unclear. V was cut by 0 bases and J by 7 bases, with 19 bases left in between. The CDR3 has 17 residues. Germline-derived CDR1 and CDR2 are SGHVS and FNYEAQ. CDR3 bases: TGTGCCAGCAGCTTAGCGGCGGCCTCCGCGGGTGGACAGCCCCAGCATTTT. Encoded protein: CASSLAAASAGGQPQHF.

This sequence joins TRBV20-1 and TRBJ2-7; unclear D gene. Germline assignment: CDR1 DFQATT and CDR2 SNEGSKA (reference sequence). V shed 0 bases and J shed 7 bases, with 22 bases lying between them. The CDR3 runs 16 residues. CDR3 DNA: TGCAGTGCTAGAGATCCGCGGCTCCACGATTACAATGAGCAGTACTTC. It translates to CSARDPRLHDYNEQYF.

This clonotype was recorded a few times. The chain has TRBV12-3 or TRBV12-4 and TRBJ2-1, with D possibly TRBD1 on 5 matching bases. The DNA end is more similar to TRBJ2-7, so the J call may be wrong. CDR3 length equals 15 residues. The CDR3 here is CASSLIADLDNEQYF. CDR3 nucleotide sequence: TGTGCCAGCAGTTTAATCGCGGATTTGGACAATGAGCAGTACTTC.

The chain's CDR3 is CASSSPGDGDYGYTF. The CDR3, as DNA: TGTGCCAGCAGTTCGCCCGGGGACGGGGACTATGGCTACACCTTC. The chain joins TRBV27 to TRBJ1-2; maybe TRBD1 (5 bases). The germline V gene encodes CDR1 MNHEY and CDR2 SMNVEV (reference sequence). The CDR3 sequence is 15 residues long. V lost 4 bases to trimming and J lost 3 bases, with 15 bases between them.

This clonotype was seen more than once but under ten times. The junction departs from the called germline gene at one end, perhaps through a read error. The chain carries TRBV11-3 and TRBJ2-4; either TRBD1 or TRBD2 may fit D (5 bases each). The CDR3 has 19 residues. The germline CDR1 and CDR2 sequences are SGHNT and YENEEA. CDR3 amino acids: CASSLAPLGVRPAKNIQYF. CDR3 DNA: TGTGCTAGCAGCTTAGCCCCCCTGGGGGTCCGGCCTGCCAAAAACATTCAGTACTTC.

The sample holds a few counts of this clonotype. The chain carries TRBV6-2 or TRBV6-3 and TRBJ2-7; 7 nucleotides align to TRBD1. Unmatched junction bases numbered 5, after V lost 10 bases and J lost 5 bases. The germline CDR1 and CDR2 sequences are MNHEY and SVGEGT. The CDR3 spans 11 residues. CDR3 nucleotides: TGTGCCACCGCAGACAGGGACGAGCAGTACTTC. Encoded protein: CATADRDEQYF.

This rearrangement joins TRBV20-1 to TRBJ2-3; TRBD2 agrees at 9 bases. V lost 2 bases and J lost 3; bases outside the gene matches: 9. Germline V gene data show CDR1 as DFQATT and CDR2 as SNEGSKA (reference sequence). This CDR3 spans 16 amino acids. CDR3 region: CSARLRDSGRTDTQYF. CDR3 DNA: TGCAGTGCTAGACTACGGGACAGCGGGAGGACAGATACGCAGTATTTT.